This T cell receptor beta chain is drawn from a study of T cell repertoires in cytomegalovirus infection. Looking at the study overall: A matching HLA type, together with CMV infection, was signaled by public TCR beta signatures. The study, taken as a whole, reports: Individuals carrying CMV plus the relevant HLA were identified by cumulative frequency of public TCR beta families.

MiXCR, run by TCRdb on the reads, gives a single entry per CDR3 protein. The data contain 450,000 to 550,000 distinct CDR3 sequences, 16% of them seen just once; the ten biggest clones take up more than 20%. This CDR3 contains 14 residues. Germline-derived CDR1 and CDR2 are MGHDK and SYGVNS. The V end was cut by 3 bases, the J end by 1 base, with 9 bases between. As regards this clonotype: Its antigen is not identified.

The gene calls are TRBV25-1 and TRBJ1-1; no definite D call. The receptor comes from a human donor in good health (CMV status not recorded). Some clones in this sample may be carry-over from other donors' samples. The material sequenced was CD8+ T cells from PBMCs. The CDR3 here is CASSDRGQNTEAFF. The DNA of the CDR3 is TGTGCCAGCAGTGATCGCGGGCAGAACACTGAAGCTTTCTTT.